Listed here are 28 T cell receptor beta chains from one sample, sequenced in a study of blood T cell repertoires in COVID-19. Some clones are missing from TCRdb's copy, which holds only in-frame ones; the method was immunoSEQ multiplex PCR. Of about 310,000 clones listed, around 87% are singletons. The sample comprised peripheral blood. These receptors were taken from a man in his fifties or sixties with active or convalescent COVID-19.

The J gene is TRBJ1-2, the V gene TRBV11-2; 9 nucleotides align to TRBD1. The V segment lost 5 bases and the J segment 8 bases; nucleotides outside the gene matches: 9. This CDR3 has 14 residues. The V gene's germline CDR1 is SGHAT and CDR2 FQNNGV. CDR3 nucleotides: TGTGCCAGCAGCCCCCCGGGACAGGGTATAGGCTACACCTTC. Translating gives CASSPPGQGIGYTF.

The chain employs TRBV21-1 and TRBJ2-7; the DNA was not used to check the table's D call, TRBD2. TRBV21-1 corresponds to a pseudogene. The length of the CDR3 is 13 residues. The CDR3 DNA reads TGTGCCAGCCTACCTAGAGACTCCTACGAGCAGTACTTC. Protein sequence: CASLPRDSYEQYF.

This chain joins TRBV5-6 and TRBJ1-4; unclear D gene. This CDR3 has 13 residues. Trimming removed 0 bases at V and 8 bases at J, with 8 bases between. CDR1 is SGHDT, CDR2 YYEEEE, per germline. CDR3 loop: CASSLESGEKLFF. The DNA of the CDR3 is TGTGCCAGCAGCTTGGAATCGGGAGAAAAACTGTTTTTT.

This rearrangement joins TRBV4-3 to TRBJ1-2, with 7 bases that match TRBD1. Germline assignment: CDR1 LGHNA and CDR2 YSLEER. V was pared by 1 base and J by 0 bases, with 5 bases of the junction left unmatched. This CDR3 contains 16 residues. CDR3 bases: TGCGCCAGCAGCCAAGCGATACAGGGGCCTAACTATGGCTACACCTTC. It codes for CASSQAIQGPNYGYTF.

The chain recombines TRBV5-1 with TRBJ2-5; 9 bases match TRBD2. CDR1 SGHRS and CDR2 YFSETQ come from the germline V gene. V lost 5 bases to trimming and J lost 3 bases; unmatched junction nucleotides: 20. The CDR3 runs to 19 residues. The CDR3, as DNA: TGCGCCAGCAGATATTCGTCGGGCAGCGGGGGGCCTAGGAAAGAGACCCAGTACTTC. Protein product: CASRYSSGSGGPRKETQYF.

The V gene is TRBV5-6, the J gene TRBJ1-2, with TRBD1 matching 9 bases. The CDR3 has 13 residues. The V and J ends lost 4 bases and 8 bases, in that order; junction bases with no gene match: 6. The germline V gene has CDR1 SGHDT and CDR2 YYEEEE. The CDR3 protein is CASSRRTGVGYTF. The CDR3 DNA reads TGTGCCAGCAGCCGCCGGACAGGGGTCGGCTACACCTTC. Variable domain in full (rest from reference TRBV5-6 and TRBJ1-2): DAGVTQSPTHLIKTRGQQVTLRCSPKSGHDTVSWYQQALGQGPQFIFQYYEEEERQRGNFPDRFSGHQFPNYSSELNVNALLLGDSALYLCASSRRTGVGYTFGSGTRLTVV.

The chain carries TRBV4-1 and TRBJ1-4; D is undetermined. The CDR3 is 13 residues long. V lost 1 base and J 13 bases, leaving 13 bases between the germline ends. CDR1 and CDR2 (germline): MGHRA, YSYEKL. The CDR3 sequence is CASSQVPGIRLFF. Here the CDR3 DNA reads TGCGCCAGCAGCCAAGTCCCCGGGATTCGACTGTTTTTT.

The V gene is TRBV6-5, the J gene TRBJ1-2, with 9 bases fitting TRBD1. Trimming removed 5 bases from V and 7 bases from J; junction bases left unmatched: 11. The CDR3 is 15 residues long. Germline loops: CDR1 MNHEY, CDR2 SVGAGI. In DNA form, the CDR3 reads TGTGCCAGCAGTCCCCCGGGACAGGGTGGCGGTGGCTACACCTTC. The encoded protein is CASSPPGQGGGGYTF.

This rearrangement joins TRBV2 to TRBJ1-2; D not certain. This CDR3 has 13 residues. The V gene's germline CDR1 is SNHLY and CDR2 FYNNEI. Trimming removed 3 bases from V and 0 bases from J, with 5 bases in between. CDR3 bases: TGTGCCAGCAGTGAGAGGACTAACTATGGCTACACCTTC. It encodes CASSERTNYGYTF.

CDR3 nucleotide sequence: TGTGCCAGCAGTGTTACAGGGGGACGGGAGCAGTACTTC. Amino acids: CASSVTGGREQYF. The genes are TRBV6-4 and TRBJ2-7, with TRBD1 matching over 8 bases. The CDR3 is 13 residues long. CDR1 and CDR2 from the germline V gene are MRHNA and SNTAGT. V shed 4 bases, J shed 7 bases, and the junction held 6 bases outside the gene matches.

In its sample, this clone was seen a few times. This chain uses TRBV5-1 with TRBJ2-7; D perhaps matches TRBD1 (7 bases). Trimming removed 4 bases at V and 3 bases at J, with 20 bases between. CDR3 size: 16 residues. The germline V gene has CDR1 SGHRS and CDR2 YFSETQ. DNA for the CDR3: TGCGCCAGCAGCCCTCAGGGGGGCGGGACGGACTACGAGCAGTACTTC. It yields the protein CASSPQGGGTDYEQYF.

J is TRBJ2-5 and V is TRBV5-1, with a weak D call TRBD1 (5 bases). The V and J ends lost 0 bases and 5 bases respectively, with 11 bases between them. Germline V gene lookup returns CDR1 SGHRS and CDR2 YFSETQ. CDR3 length: 14 residues. The CDR3 is CASSLVAGMETQYF. CDR3 nucleotides: TGCGCCAGCAGCTTGGTAGCAGGGATGGAGACCCAGTACTTC.

The chain joins TRBV18 to TRBJ2-5; possible D gene TRBD1, 5 bases. Germline V gene sequence: CDR1 KGHSH, CDR2 LQKENI. The CDR3 loop spans 14 amino acids. V lost 4 bases and J 1 base, leaving 10 bases between the germline ends. In DNA, the CDR3 is TGTGCCAGCTCACGTGGACACCTCCAAGAGACCCAGTACTTC. The encoded protein is CASSRGHLQETQYF.

This clone was counted between two and nine times. The V and J genes are TRBV7-9 and TRBJ2-7, with unresolved D. The CDR3 length is 15 residues. V lost 5 bases and J lost 4, with 18 bases in between. Germline V lookup: CDR1 SEHNR, CDR2 FQNEAQ (reference sequence). Here the CDR3 reads CASSRNSRGEYEQYF. The DNA of the CDR3 is TGTGCCAGCAGCCGAAACTCACGTGGAGAGTACGAGCAGTACTTC.

This chain connects TRBV6-2 or TRBV6-3 to TRBJ1-6, with 7 bases fitting TRBD1. Losses at the gene ends were 2 bases for V and 10 bases for J; bases not matched to a gene: 11. The length of the CDR3 is 16 residues. Germline CDR1 MNHEY, CDR2 SVGEGT. The CDR3 loop is CASSYGMGQIASPLHF. The CDR3 DNA reads TGTGCCAGCAGTTACGGCATGGGACAGATTGCGTCACCCCTCCACTTT.

V and J are TRBV18 and TRBJ2-3; 8 nucleotides match TRBD1. Germline loops: CDR1 KGHSH, CDR2 LQKENI. V trimming: 0 bases; J trimming: 3 bases; junction bases outside the gene matches: 2. CDR3 length equals 15 residues. This CDR3 reads CASSPPRQGTDTQYF. The CDR3 DNA is TGTGCCAGCTCACCACCCCGACAGGGGACAGATACGCAGTATTTT.

The J gene is TRBJ2-1, the V gene TRBV7-9, with 7 nucleotides matching TRBD2. The CDR3 extends over 12 amino acids. V was pared by 6 bases and J by 7 bases, with 3 bases of the junction left unmatched. CDR1 SEHNR and CDR2 FQNEAQ come from the germline V gene (reference sequence). The CDR3 bases are TGTGCCAGCAGTGCGGGGGTTAATGAGCAGTTCTTC. Translated, it gives CASSAGVNEQFF.

The rearrangement joins TRBV6-5 to TRBJ2-3, with 7 bases lining up with TRBD2. In germline, CDR1 is MNHEY, CDR2 SVGAGI. CDR3 length equals 13 residues. V lost 8 bases and J lost 2; bases outside the gene matches: 4. The CDR3 protein is CASGGESTDTQYF. CDR3 DNA sequence: TGTGCCAGCGGGGGGGAATCCACAGATACGCAGTATTTT.

Concerning this clone itself: The identical CDR3 is also encoded by other nucleotide sequences in the sample. The chain employs TRBV20-1 and TRBJ2-1; the D gene is possibly TRBD2 (5 bases). The germline V gene has CDR1 DFQATT and CDR2 SNEGSKA (reference sequence). V was clipped by 3 bases and J by 3 bases, with 6 bases between them. This CDR3 has 12 amino acids. Here the CDR3 DNA reads TGCAGTGCTAGTACTAGCTACAATGAGCAGTTCTTC. The encoded protein is CSASTSYNEQFF.

This chain joins TRBV10-3 and TRBJ1-1; unclear D gene. The germline gives CDR1 ENHRY, CDR2 SYGVKD. Trimming took 3 bases from V and 0 from J, leaving 5 bases between them. The CDR3 sequence is 13 residues long. The CDR3 sequence is CAISEYVNTEAFF. For the CDR3, the DNA is TGTGCCATCAGTGAATATGTGAACACTGAAGCTTTCTTT.

V gene TRBV24-1 combines with J gene TRBJ2-5; no clear D. CDR1 is KGHDR, CDR2 SFDVKD, per germline. V lost 9 bases to trimming and J lost 3 bases, with 13 bases between them. The CDR3 consists of 13 residues. CDR3 sequence (DNA): TGTGCCACCGAGTGTCCAATCGAAGAGACCCAGTACTTC. Residues: CATECPIEETQYF.

The rearrangement uses TRBV5-1 and TRBJ1-4; D is possibly TRBD1 (6 bases). Trimming pared 5 bases from V and 0 bases from J, leaving 14 bases between. CDR3 size: 16 residues. The germline CDR1 and CDR2 sequences are SGHRS and YFSETQ. The CDR3 DNA is TGCGCCAGCAGTGTTGGACAGACTGCAACTAATGAAAAACTGTTTTTT. Its translation is CASSVGQTATNEKLFF.

The rearrangement uses TRBV11-2 and TRBJ2-5; D gene uncertain. V was pared by 1 base and J by 5 bases, with 14 bases between. The CDR3 consists of 15 residues. Germline CDR1 is SGHAT and CDR2 is FQNNGV. The CDR3 loop is CASSLGTPPKETQYF. Written as DNA, the CDR3 is TGTGCCAGCAGCTTAGGCACACCTCCAAAGGAGACCCAGTACTTC. The entire variable domain, with the rest obtained from reference TRBV11-2 and TRBJ2-5, is as follows: EAGVAQSPRYKIIEKRQSVAFWCNPISGHATLYWYQQILGQGPKLLIQFQNNGVVDDSQLPKDRFSAERLKGVDSTLKIQPAKLEDSAVYLCASSLGTPPKETQYFGPGTRLLVL.

This clone has a handful of counts. This rearrangement joins TRBV11-1 to TRBJ2-7, with TRBD2 as a possible D gene (5 bases). Between the trimmed V and J ends, which lost 1 base and 3 bases, there was a span of 16 bases. Germline-derived CDR1 and CDR2 are SGHAT and FQDESV (reference sequence). This CDR3 contains 16 residues. This CDR3 is CASSLDGLRSVYEQYF. Here the CDR3 DNA reads TGTGCCAGCAGCTTAGACGGACTCCGTAGCGTCTACGAGCAGTACTTC.

This chain connects TRBV28 to TRBJ1-5, with TRBD1 matching 10 bases. Germline loops: CDR1 MDHEN, CDR2 SYDVKM. The CDR3 has 18 residues. Trimming cost V 6 bases and J 4 bases; bases outside gene matches: 15. CDR3 sequence: CASRGGQGSRGLNQPQHF. In DNA, the CDR3 is TGTGCCAGCAGGGGGGGACAGGGGTCGAGGGGTCTGAATCAGCCCCAGCATTTT.

The chain employs TRBV27 and TRBJ1-1; TRBD1 matches 12 bases. V was clipped by 1 base and J by 4 bases; unmatched bases: 7. The CDR3 runs to 17 residues. The germline V gene has CDR1 MNHEY and CDR2 SMNVEV (reference sequence). DNA of the CDR3: TGTGCCAGCAGTTTATGGGGGACAGGGGGCTTGGGCACTGAAGCTTTCTTT. The encoded protein is CASSLWGTGGLGTEAFF.

This clone was detected a few times. The chain employs TRBV28 and TRBJ2-6; D may be TRBD2 (6 bases). V lost 4 bases and J 3 bases, leaving 19 bases between the germline ends. The germline CDR1 and CDR2 sequences are MDHEN and SYDVKM. The CDR3 length is 18 residues. CDR3 DNA sequence: TGTGCCAGCAGTTCTCCTGGCGGGGTAGTCGGTGGGGCCAACGTCCTGACTTTC. Translated: CASSSPGGVVGGANVLTF.

This chain connects TRBV3-1 (or the pseudogene TRBV3-2) to TRBJ1-2; the D gene is possibly TRBD1 (6 bases). The CDR3 runs 17 residues. V was cut by 0 bases and J by 2 bases, with 16 bases left in between. Germline V CDR1 and CDR2: LGHDT, YNNKEL (reference sequence). Here the CDR3 reads CASSQEVMRGKNYGYTF. The DNA for the CDR3 is TGTGCCAGCAGCCAAGAAGTCATGAGGGGGAAGAACTATGGCTACACCTTC.